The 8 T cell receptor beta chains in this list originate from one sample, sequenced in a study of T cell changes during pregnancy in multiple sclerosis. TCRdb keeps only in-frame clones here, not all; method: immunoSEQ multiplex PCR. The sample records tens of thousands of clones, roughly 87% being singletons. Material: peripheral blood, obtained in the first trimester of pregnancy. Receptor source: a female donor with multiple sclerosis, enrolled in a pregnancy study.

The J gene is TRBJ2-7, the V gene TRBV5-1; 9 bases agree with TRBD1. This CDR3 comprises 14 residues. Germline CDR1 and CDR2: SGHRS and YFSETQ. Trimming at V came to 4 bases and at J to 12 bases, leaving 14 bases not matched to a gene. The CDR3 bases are TGCGCCAGCAGCGAGAACAGGGGGCTTAATGACTGGTACTTC. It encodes CASSENRGLNDWYF.

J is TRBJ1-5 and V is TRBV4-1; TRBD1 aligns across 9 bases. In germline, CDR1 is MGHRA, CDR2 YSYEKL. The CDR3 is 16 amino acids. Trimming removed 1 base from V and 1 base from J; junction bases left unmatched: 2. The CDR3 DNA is TGCGCCAGCAGCCAAGGGGGGACAGGGAGCAATCAGCCCCAGCATTTT. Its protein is CASSQGGTGSNQPQHF.

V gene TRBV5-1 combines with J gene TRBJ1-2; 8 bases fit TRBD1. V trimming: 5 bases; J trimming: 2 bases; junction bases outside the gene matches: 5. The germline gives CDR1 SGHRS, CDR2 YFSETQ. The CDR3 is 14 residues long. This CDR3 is CASSQGATNYGYTF. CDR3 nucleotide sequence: TGCGCCAGCAGTCAGGGGGCGACAAACTATGGCTACACCTTC. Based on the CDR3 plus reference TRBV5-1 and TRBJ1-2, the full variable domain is KAGVTQTPRYLIKTRGQQVTLSCSPISGHRSVSWYQQTPGQGLQFLFEYFSETQRNKGNFPGRFSGRQFSNSRSEMNVSTLELGDSALYLCASSQGATNYGYTFGSGTRLTVV.

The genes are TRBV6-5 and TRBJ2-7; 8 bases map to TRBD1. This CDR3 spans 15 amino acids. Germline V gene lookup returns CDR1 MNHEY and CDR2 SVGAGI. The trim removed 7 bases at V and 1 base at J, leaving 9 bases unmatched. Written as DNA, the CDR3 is TGTGCCAGCACCCGAGAAGACAGGGGTTCCTACGAGCAGTACTTC. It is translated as CASTREDRGSYEQYF.

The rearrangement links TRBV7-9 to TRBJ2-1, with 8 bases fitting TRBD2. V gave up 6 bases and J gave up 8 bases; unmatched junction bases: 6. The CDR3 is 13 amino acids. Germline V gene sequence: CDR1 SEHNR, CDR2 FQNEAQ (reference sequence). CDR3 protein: CASRNSGIDEQFF. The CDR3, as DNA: TGTGCCAGCAGAAATAGCGGGATAGATGAGCAGTTCTTC.

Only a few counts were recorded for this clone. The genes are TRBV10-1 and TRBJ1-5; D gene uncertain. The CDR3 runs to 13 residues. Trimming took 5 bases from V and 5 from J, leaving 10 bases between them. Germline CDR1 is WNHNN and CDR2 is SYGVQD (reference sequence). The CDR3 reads CASSSDIHQPQHF. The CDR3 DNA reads TGCGCCAGCAGTTCCGACATCCATCAGCCCCAGCATTTT.

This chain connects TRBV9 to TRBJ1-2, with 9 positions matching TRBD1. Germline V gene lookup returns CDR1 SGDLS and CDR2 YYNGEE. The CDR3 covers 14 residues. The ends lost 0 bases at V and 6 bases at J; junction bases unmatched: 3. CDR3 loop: CASSVEGTGNGYTF. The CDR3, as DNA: TGTGCCAGCAGCGTAGAAGGGACAGGGAATGGCTACACCTTC. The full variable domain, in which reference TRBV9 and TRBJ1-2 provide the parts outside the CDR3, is DSGVTQTPKHLITATGQRVTLRCSPRSGDLSVYWYQQSLDQGLQFLIQYYNGEERAKGNILERFSAQQFPDLHSELNLSSLELGDSALYFCASSVEGTGNGYTFGSGTRLTVV.

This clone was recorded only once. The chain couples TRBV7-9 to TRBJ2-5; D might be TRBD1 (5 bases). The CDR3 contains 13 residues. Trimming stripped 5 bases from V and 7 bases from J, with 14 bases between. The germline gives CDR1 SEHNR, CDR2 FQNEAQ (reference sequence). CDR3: CASSPTLRGTQYF. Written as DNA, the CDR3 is TGTGCCAGCAGCCCGACGCTAAGGGGGACCCAGTACTTC.